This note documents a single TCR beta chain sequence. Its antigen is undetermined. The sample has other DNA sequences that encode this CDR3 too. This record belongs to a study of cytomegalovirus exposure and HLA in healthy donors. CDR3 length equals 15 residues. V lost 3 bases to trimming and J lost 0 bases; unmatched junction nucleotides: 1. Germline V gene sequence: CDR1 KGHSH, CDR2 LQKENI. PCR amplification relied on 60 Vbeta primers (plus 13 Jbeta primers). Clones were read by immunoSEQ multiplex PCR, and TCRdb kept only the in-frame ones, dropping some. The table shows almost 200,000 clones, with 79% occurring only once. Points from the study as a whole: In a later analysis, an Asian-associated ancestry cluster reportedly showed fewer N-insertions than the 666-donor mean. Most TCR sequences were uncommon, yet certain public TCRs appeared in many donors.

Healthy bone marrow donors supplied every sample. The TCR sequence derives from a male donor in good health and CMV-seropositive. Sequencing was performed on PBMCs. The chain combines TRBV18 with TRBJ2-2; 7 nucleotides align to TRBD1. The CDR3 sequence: CASSPGQPNTGELFF. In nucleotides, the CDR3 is TGTGCCAGCTCACCGGGACAGCCGAACACCGGGGAGCTGTTTTTT.